This entry features one T cell receptor (beta chain) sequence. The data derive from a study of blood T cell repertoires in COVID-19. On the study more broadly: Acute and convalescent COVID-19 specimens originated in the United States, Italy and Spain.

Deletions cut 1 base from V and 5 bases from J, with 11 bases between. The germline V gene has CDR1 SGHAT and CDR2 FQNNGV. The CDR3 runs 14 residues. Profiled with immunoSEQ multiplex PCR; TCRdb holds only in-frame clones, not every one. The table has roughly 120,000 clones, around 88% seen once; the top ten hold roughly 1%. Sequenced: peripheral blood. The receptor was derived from a woman aged 50 to 60 with active or convalescent COVID-19. V gene TRBV11-2 combines with J gene TRBJ2-5, with a possible D match to TRBD2 (5 bases). CDR3 protein: CASSLALEDETQYF. CDR3 DNA sequence: TGTGCCAGCAGCTTAGCCCTGGAGGATGAGACCCAGTACTTC.